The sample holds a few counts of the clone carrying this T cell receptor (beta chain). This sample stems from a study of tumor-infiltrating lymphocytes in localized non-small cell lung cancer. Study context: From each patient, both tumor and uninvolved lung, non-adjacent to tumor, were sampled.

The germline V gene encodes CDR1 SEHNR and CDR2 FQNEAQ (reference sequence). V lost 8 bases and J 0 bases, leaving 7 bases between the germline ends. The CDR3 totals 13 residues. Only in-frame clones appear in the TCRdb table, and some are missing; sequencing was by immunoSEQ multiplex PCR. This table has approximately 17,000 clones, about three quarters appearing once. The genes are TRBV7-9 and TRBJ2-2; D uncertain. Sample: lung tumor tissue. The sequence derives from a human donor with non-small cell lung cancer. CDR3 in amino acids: CASASPNTGELFF. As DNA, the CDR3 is TGTGCCAGCGCTAGTCCGAACACCGGGGAGCTGTTTTTT.